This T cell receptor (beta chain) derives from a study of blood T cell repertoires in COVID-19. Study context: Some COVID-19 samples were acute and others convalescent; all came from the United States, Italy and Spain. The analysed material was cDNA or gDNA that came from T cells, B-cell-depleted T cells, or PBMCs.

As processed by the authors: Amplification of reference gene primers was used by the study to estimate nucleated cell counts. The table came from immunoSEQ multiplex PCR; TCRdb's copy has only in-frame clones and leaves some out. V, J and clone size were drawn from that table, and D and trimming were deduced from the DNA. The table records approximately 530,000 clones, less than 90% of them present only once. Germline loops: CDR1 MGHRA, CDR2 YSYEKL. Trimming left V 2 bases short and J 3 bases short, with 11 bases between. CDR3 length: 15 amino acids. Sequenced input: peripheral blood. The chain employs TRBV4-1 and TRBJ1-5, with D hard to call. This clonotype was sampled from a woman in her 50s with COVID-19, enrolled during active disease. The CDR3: CASSQRRGPNQPQHF. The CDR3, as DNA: TGCGCCAGCAGCCAACGCCGTGGGCCCAATCAGCCCCAGCATTTT.